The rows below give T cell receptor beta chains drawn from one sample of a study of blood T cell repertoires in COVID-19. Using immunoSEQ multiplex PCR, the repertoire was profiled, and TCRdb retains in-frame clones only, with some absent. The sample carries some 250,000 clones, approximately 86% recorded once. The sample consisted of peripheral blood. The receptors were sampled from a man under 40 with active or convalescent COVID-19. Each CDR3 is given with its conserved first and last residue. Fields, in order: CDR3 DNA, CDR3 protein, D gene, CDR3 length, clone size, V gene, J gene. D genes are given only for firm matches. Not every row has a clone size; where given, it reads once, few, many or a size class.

TGCGCCAGCAGCCAAGATACCGGGGCGGGAACTGAAGCTTTCTTT	CASSQDTGAGTEAFF	.	15	.	TRBV4-3	TRBJ1-1
TGTGCCAGCAGCCGGGGCGGGGCAGTTAATGAAAAACTGTTTTTT	CASSRGGAVNEKLFF	.	15	.	TRBV4-2	TRBJ1-4
TGTGCCACCAGCAGGACCGGGATCGGCACAGATACGCAGTATTTT	CATSRTGIGTDTQYF	.	15	.	TRBV15	TRBJ2-3
TGTGCCAGCAGTGAGTGGCAGGGCTACGAGCAGTACTTC	CASSEWQGYEQYF	.	13	few	TRBV6-1	TRBJ2-7
TGTGCCAGCAGCGCCGGGACTACGAACACCGGGGAGCTGTTTTTT	CASSAGTTNTGELFF	TRBD2	15	once	TRBV7-3	TRBJ2-2
TGTGCCAGCAGAGAAGGGGGAGCTAGTAATTCACCCCTCCACTTT	CASREGGASNSPLHF	.	15	once	TRBV6-4	TRBJ1-6
TGCGCCAGCAGCTTGGTAAGGGGATCTACCGGGGAGCTGTTTTTT	CASSLVRGSTGELFF	.	15	.	TRBV5-1	TRBJ2-2
TGTGCCAGCAGTGCCTCCGTGGCGGACAGGGATAGCAATCAGCCCCAGCATTTT	CASSASVADRDSNQPQHF	TRBD1	18	.	TRBV25-1	TRBJ1-5
TGTGCCAGCAGTGACCACGGCCTGGGGAGGGGCTCGGTCGAGCAGTACTTC	CASSDHGLGRGSVEQYF	TRBD2	17	.	TRBV2	TRBJ2-7
TGTGCCAGCAGGAACAGGGGAACCGGAGCCGGGCAGTACTTC	CASRNRGTGAGQYF	TRBD1	14	.	TRBV25-1	TRBJ2-7
TGTGCCAGCAGCCAAATTGCCCTAACAGGGGGCCGGTCTGGAAACACCATATATTTT	CASSQIALTGGRSGNTIYF	TRBD1	19	.	TRBV4-2	TRBJ1-3
TGCGCTAGCGCTGGGACAGGGGGGGTAAGTGAGCAGTTCTTC	CASAGTGGVSEQFF	TRBD1	14	once	TRBV10-2	TRBJ2-1
TGTGCCAGCAGCCAACTGGGACTACCTGGCGCAGATACGCAGTATTTT	CASSQLGLPGADTQYF	TRBD2	16	.	TRBV7-2	TRBJ2-3
TGTGCCAGCAAAATCAGGTCCATGGTTACAGATACGCAGTATTTT	CASKIRSMVTDTQYF	.	15	.	TRBV6-5	TRBJ2-3
TGTGCCAGCAAATGGGTGGAGGGCACTGAAGCTTTCTTT	CASKWVEGTEAFF	.	13	.	TRBV5-4	TRBJ1-1
TGCGCCAGCAGCTTGGGGGACAGTTACAATCAGCCCCAGCATTTT	CASSLGDSYNQPQHF	TRBD1	15	.	TRBV5-1	TRBJ1-5
TGTGCCAGCAGCTTGGGTGCAGCGCGGTCCTACGAGCAGTACTTC	CASSLGAARSYEQYF	.	15	.	TRBV5-6	TRBJ2-7
TGTGCCAGCAGCTTGACAGGGGCAGGGTCACCCCTCCACTTT	CASSLTGAGSPLHF	TRBD1	14	.	TRBV7-3	TRBJ1-6
TGCGCCAGCAGCCAACAGCGCTTAAATTCACCCCTCCACTTT	CASSQQRLNSPLHF	.	14	.	TRBV4-1	TRBJ1-6
TGTGCCAGCAAGAGACAGGGGTTTGAAAAACTGTTTTTT	CASKRQGFEKLFF	TRBD1	13	.	TRBV12-3/TRBV12-4	TRBJ1-4
TGTGCCAGCAGTGGGGGGACTACTGGAAACACCATATATTTT	CASSGGTTGNTIYF	.	14	.	TRBV9	TRBJ1-3
TGTGCCAGCAGCGTTGAGGGGAACACTGAAGCTTTCTTT	CASSVEGNTEAFF	.	13	.	TRBV9	TRBJ1-1
TGTGCCAGCAGCTTAGGTCTGACTTTCGATGAGCAGTTCTTC	CASSLGLTFDEQFF	.	14	.	TRBV11-3	TRBJ2-1
TGTGCCAGCAGTATAGGGGACAGGACAGGGAATGGCTACACCTTC	CASSIGDRTGNGYTF	TRBD1	15	.	TRBV6-5	TRBJ1-2
TGCGCCAGCAGCTTTCCGGGGGAGAACGAGCAGTACTTC	CASSFPGENEQYF	.	13	.	TRBV5-1	TRBJ2-7
TGTGCCAGCGAGCGGGGGGGCCTTATGGATACGCAGTATTTT	CASERGGLMDTQYF	TRBD2	14	.	TRBV5-4	TRBJ2-3
TGTGCCAGCAGCTTTAGCGGGGGGGCCTACGAGCAGTACTTC	CASSFSGGAYEQYF	TRBD2	14	.	TRBV7-9	TRBJ2-7
TGTGCCAGCAGCCTTCGCGGGGGGGAGCTGTTTTTT	CASSLRGGELFF	.	12	.	TRBV11-3	TRBJ2-2
TGTGCCAGCAGTTTCAGGTGGACTAGCGGGGCTTCCTACGAGCAGTACTTC	CASSFRWTSGASYEQYF	TRBD2	17	.	TRBV27	TRBJ2-7
TGTGCCAGTAGTATAGCTCCAGGAATGAACACTGAAGCTTTCTTT	CASSIAPGMNTEAFF	.	15	.	TRBV19	TRBJ1-1
TGTGCCAGCAGCCTAGTCGGTCAGGGATTGTCTGGAAACACCATATATTTT	CASSLVGQGLSGNTIYF	.	17	.	TRBV9	TRBJ1-3
TGTGCCAGTAGGTCTAGACAGAACTATGGCTACACCTTC	CASRSRQNYGYTF	.	13	.	TRBV19	TRBJ1-2
TGTGCCAGCAGCTTGGCCCGACAGCCCGATGGGGAGCTGTTTTTT	CASSLARQPDGELFF	.	15	.	TRBV5-6	TRBJ2-2
TGTGCCAGCAGCCCTCTGCGGAGGCAGGGGGCTTACGAGCAGTACTTC	CASSPLRRQGAYEQYF	TRBD1	16	.	TRBV11-2	TRBJ2-7
TGTGCCAGCAGCTTTGGTACATACGACAATGAGCAGTTCTTC	CASSFGTYDNEQFF	.	14	few	TRBV5-4	TRBJ2-1
TGTGCCAGCAGCCAAGAATCCCCGGACAGGGTAAGGGGCTACACCTTC	CASSQESPDRVRGYTF	TRBD1	16	.	TRBV4-2	TRBJ1-2
TGTGCCTGGAGGACAGGGGGTGGTCTTGCTGGCTACACCTTC	CAWRTGGGLAGYTF	TRBD1	14	.	TRBV30	TRBJ1-2
TGTGCCAGCTCACGCAGACTAGCGGGGGGCACTAGCTCCTACGAGCAGTACTTC	CASSRRLAGGTSSYEQYF	TRBD2	18	.	TRBV18	TRBJ2-7
TGTGCCAGCAGAGACTGGAAGGGCGCGGGGACTGAAGCTTTCTTT	CASRDWKGAGTEAFF	.	15	.	TRBV11-2	TRBJ1-1
TGTGCCAGCAGCTTGGGAGTTAATCAGCCCCAGCATTTT	CASSLGVNQPQHF	.	13	.	TRBV5-4	TRBJ1-5
TGTGCCAGCAGCCTCCCTAACACTGAAGCTTTCTTT	CASSLPNTEAFF	.	12	.	TRBV3-1/TRBV3-2	TRBJ1-1
TGTGCCTGGAGTTCCCATCCTCGGTACAGGTTAAACTATGGCTACACCTTC	CAWSSHPRYRLNYGYTF	.	17	.	TRBV30	TRBJ1-2
TGTGCCAGCAGTTTATGGGGTGACAGCCCAAAAGACAATGAGCAGTTCTTC	CASSLWGDSPKDNEQFF	.	17	.	TRBV27	TRBJ2-1
TGTGCCAGCAGCTTACCGGGGGTGGGTTCCGGGGAGCTGTTTTTT	CASSLPGVGSGELFF	.	15	once	TRBV7-8	TRBJ2-2
TGCGCCAGCAGCCATTCTTTGGCGGGGAGCACAGATACGCAGTATTTT	CASSHSLAGSTDTQYF	.	16	.	TRBV4-1	TRBJ2-3
TGCAGCGTTGGACTCCCCAGCCGGGACAGGGTTGGAAACACCATATATTTT	CSVGLPSRDRVGNTIYF	TRBD1	17	.	TRBV29-1	TRBJ1-3
TGTGCCAGCAGTGCCCCCGGGATAAAAGCGGGTACTGGGTATGGCTACACCTTC	CASSAPGIKAGTGYGYTF	.	18	.	TRBV28	TRBJ1-2
TGTGCCAGCAGCCTTAAAGAGGCAGATACGCAGTATTTT	CASSLKEADTQYF	.	13	.	TRBV11-2	TRBJ2-3
TGTGCCACCAGTGCCGGTGAGCTGACAGGGGGGCGTCAAGAGACCCAGTACTTC	CATSAGELTGGRQETQYF	TRBD1	18	.	TRBV24-1	TRBJ2-5
TGTGCCAGTATTTTGACAGTTGCGAACACTGAAGCTTTCTTT	CASILTVANTEAFF	.	14	.	TRBV19	TRBJ1-1
TGTGCCAGCAGCCCAGGGCGAAATAACTATGGCTACACCTTC	CASSPGRNNYGYTF	.	14	.	TRBV7-6	TRBJ1-2
TGTGCCAGCAGCCAAGATGGGGAGACTGAAGCTTTCTTT	CASSQDGETEAFF	.	13	.	TRBV3-1/TRBV3-2	TRBJ1-1
TGCGCCAGCAGCTTGAGACAGGGGGCCGGGGAGCTGTTTTTT	CASSLRQGAGELFF	TRBD1	14	few	TRBV5-1	TRBJ2-2
TGTGCCAGCCGGACACCGGGACAGGGTAGAGCCGGGGAGCTGTTTTTT	CASRTPGQGRAGELFF	TRBD1	16	.	TRBV5-6	TRBJ2-2
TGTGCCAGCTCACCCGAGACAGGGGCCGGCAATCAGCCCCAGCATTTT	CASSPETGAGNQPQHF	TRBD1	16	.	TRBV18	TRBJ1-5
TGTGCCAGCAGCACATTAGGCCCGGGACAAATATGGGGCTACACCTTC	CASSTLGPGQIWGYTF	.	16	.	TRBV27	TRBJ1-2
TGTGCCAGCAGTCTCCTCCGGGACAGGGGGAAGCATTTT	CASSLLRDRGKHF	TRBD1	13	.	TRBV12-3/TRBV12-4	TRBJ1-5
TGTGCCAGCAGCCGCTTGCGGGGTACAGATACGCAGTATTTT	CASSRLRGTDTQYF	.	14	.	TRBV7-2	TRBJ2-3
TGTGCCAGCAGCTTGGGAGAACGAAACACCATATATTTT	CASSLGERNTIYF	.	13	.	TRBV5-6	TRBJ1-3
TGTGCCAGCAGCTTGGACAGGGGAAACATTCAGTACTTC	CASSLDRGNIQYF	TRBD1	13	.	TRBV5-4	TRBJ2-4